This record concerns one T cell receptor (beta chain) sequence. This record comes from a study of T cell changes during pregnancy in multiple sclerosis. This table comes from immunoSEQ multiplex PCR, and its TCRdb copy is limited to in-frame clones, with some not included. The repertoire has 85,000 to 90,000 clones, around 94% of them found once; the top ten carry roughly 1.7%. The V segment lost 6 bases and the J segment 8 bases; nucleotides outside the gene matches: 5. Germline V gene sequence: CDR1 MNHNY, CDR2 SVGAGI (reference sequence). The CDR3 spans 14 residues. The genes are TRBV6-6 and TRBJ2-2; 11 positions agree with TRBD2. The sequencing here drew on peripheral blood, taken after pregnancy. The TCR was taken from a female donor in good health, enrolled as a control in a pregnancy study. CDR3 sequence: CASRTSGTPGELFF. CDR3 nucleotide sequence: TGTGCCAGCAGGACTAGCGGGACTCCGGGGGAGCTGTTTTTT.